The rows below give T cell receptor beta chains drawn from one sample of a study of monozygotic twins with inflammatory bowel disease. From the 5' RACE reads, TCRdb lists one entry per CDR3 protein and no DNA. The table for this sample gives 110,000 to 150,000 distinct CDR3 sequences. The sequenced material came from blood. The receptor set was obtained from a human donor with ulcerative colitis or Crohn's disease, or a healthy co-twin of an affected twin (not recorded which). CDR3s include the opening cysteine and the closing phenylalanine or tryptophan.

V	J	CDR3
TRBV29-1	TRBJ1-2	CSVLDRVGNYGYTF
TRBV5-1	TRBJ1-1	CASSLTTNTEAFF
TRBV10-3	TRBJ1-1	CAISLKGPDTEAFF
TRBV7-9	TRBJ2-7	CASIRGTGVTYEQYF
TRBV6-1	TRBJ2-2	CASRRTANTGELFF
TRBV28	TRBJ2-3	CASSSRGLPGTDTQYF
TRBV9	TRBJ2-7	CASSFSGDASDEQYF
TRBV6-1	TRBJ2-1	CATSRGSLANYNEQFF
TRBV5-1	TRBJ2-2	CASESGTNTGELFF
TRBV20-1	TRBJ2-1	CSARVAELFGQFF
TRBV12-3/TRBV12-4	TRBJ2-1	CASSLGDPRSYNEQFF
TRBV29-1	TRBJ2-7	CSVEWGYEQYF
TRBV6-2/TRBV6-3	TRBJ2-1	CASSYLGTSGREISYNEQFF
TRBV5-1	TRBJ1-4	CASSPPNQINEKLFF
TRBV10-3	TRBJ2-3	CATAADITSTDTQYF
TRBV2	TRBJ2-2	CASSVTINTGELFF
TRBV5-6	TRBJ2-7	CASSLDRLVSYEQYF
TRBV12-3/TRBV12-4	TRBJ2-2	CATLRAGAGGELFF
TRBV5-1	TRBJ2-7	CASRLAGGDYEQYF
TRBV5-1	TRBJ1-1	CASSLASRGPKDTEAFF
TRBV5-1	TRBJ2-1	CASSFGRLAWGNEQFF
TRBV3-1	TRBJ2-2	CASSHRGYTGELFF
TRBV27	TRBJ1-1	CASSQGDTEAFF
TRBV24-1	TRBJ1-5	CATSARGNQPQHF
TRBV15	TRBJ1-1	CATSRDQGTLGTEAFF
TRBV12-5	TRBJ2-1	CASGLGQLYNEQFF
TRBV29-1	TRBJ2-3	CSGGTSGDTQYF
TRBV27	TRBJ2-2	CASSLSSSGRNGELFF
TRBV6-5	TRBJ2-7	CASSPGAGEQYF
TRBV19	TRBJ2-5	CASSSSGRGQETQYF
TRBV11-2	TRBJ2-2	CASRDRDRGAGELFF
TRBV28	TRBJ2-3	CASSLPELGTDTQYF
TRBV20-1	TRBJ1-2	CSARQGSYGYTF
TRBV5-1	TRBJ2-5	CASSLEGTVQETQYF
TRBV5-1	TRBJ1-2	CASSSSQGILMGYTF
TRBV5-1	TRBJ1-1	CASSPQVMNTEAFF
TRBV15	TRBJ1-6	CATSRDPYSPLHF
TRBV7-9	TRBJ2-2	CASRLKAGATNTGELFF
TRBV20-1	TRBJ2-5	CSAREPLTSAQETQYF
TRBV5-1	TRBJ1-1	CASSLSGVTEAFF
TRBV20-1	TRBJ1-1	CSAQDKGITEAFF
TRBV28	TRBJ2-7	CASVSSYEQYF
TRBV20-1	TRBJ2-3	CSARISGSADTQYF
TRBV6-1	TRBJ2-4	CASSGGGLAGVKNIQHF
TRBV7-3	TRBJ2-1	CASSSTGTSSVIEQFF
TRBV2	TRBJ1-5	CASSERDRVGQPQHF